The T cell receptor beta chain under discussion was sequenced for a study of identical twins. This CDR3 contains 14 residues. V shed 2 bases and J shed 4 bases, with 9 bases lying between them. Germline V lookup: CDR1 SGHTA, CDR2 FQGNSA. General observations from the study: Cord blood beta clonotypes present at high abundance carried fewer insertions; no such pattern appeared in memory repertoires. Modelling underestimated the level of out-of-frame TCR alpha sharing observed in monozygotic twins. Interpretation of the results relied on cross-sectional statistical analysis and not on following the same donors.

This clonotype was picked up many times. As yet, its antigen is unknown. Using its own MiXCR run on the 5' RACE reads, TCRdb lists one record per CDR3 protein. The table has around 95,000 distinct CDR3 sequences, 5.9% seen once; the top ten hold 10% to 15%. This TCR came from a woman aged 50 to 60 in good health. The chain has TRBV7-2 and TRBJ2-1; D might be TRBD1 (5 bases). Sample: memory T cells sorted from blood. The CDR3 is CASSLNRGYNEQFF. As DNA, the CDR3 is TGTGCCAGCAGCTTAAATAGGGGTTACAATGAGCAGTTCTTC.